The 10 T cell receptor beta chains below were found in one sample sequenced in a study of identical twins. MiXCR, applied by TCRdb to the 5' RACE reads, yields one record per CDR3 protein. This table has 600,000 to 850,000 distinct CDR3 sequences, about 20% appearing once. The data also belong to a second study, concerning T cells expressing NK-cell markers.

Sequenced input: PBMCs. These receptors all stem from a woman younger than 35 in good health.

V gene TRBV12-3 or TRBV12-4 combines with J gene TRBJ2-5; tentatively, D is TRBD1 (6 bases). This CDR3 is built from 14 residues. Trimming pared 8 bases from V and 2 bases from J, leaving 15 bases between. The CDR3 region is CASYNQGLQETQYF. The CDR3 coding sequence is TGTGCCAGCTATAACCAGGGGCTGCAAGAGACCCAGTACTTC.

The rearrangement uses TRBV14 and TRBJ2-7; D possibly matches TRBD1 or TRBD2 (7 bases each). V was shortened by 4 bases and J by 1 base, with 20 bases between the two germline ends. Germline V gene lookup returns CDR1 SGHDN and CDR2 FVKESK. There are 17 residues in the CDR3. CDR3 nucleotide sequence: TGTGCCAGCAGCCTGACCCGGAGCGGGACAGCTTCCTACGAGCAGTACTTC. Protein product: CASSLTRSGTASYEQYF.

This rearrangement joins TRBV18 to TRBJ2-1, with a weak D call TRBD1 (5 bases). The CDR3 length is 16 residues. Trimming pared 0 bases from V and 9 bases from J, leaving 18 bases between. Germline values: CDR1 KGHSH, CDR2 LQKENI. For the CDR3, the DNA is TGTGCCAGCTCACCACCCTCAGCGCCCCTCCAGGGTGAGCAGTTCTTC. This encodes CASSPPSAPLQGEQFF.

The CDR3 spells CASSFSDRGRDGYTF. CDR3 sequence (DNA): TGCGCCAGCAGCTTTTCGGACAGGGGACGTGATGGCTACACCTTC. V is TRBV5-1 and J is TRBJ1-2, with 9 bases aligning to TRBD1. Germline CDR1 reads SGHRS; CDR2 reads YFSETQ. Trimming at V came to 2 bases and at J to 6 bases, leaving 8 bases not matched to a gene. The CDR3 runs 15 residues.

The V and J genes are TRBV7-9 and TRBJ2-3; D is perhaps TRBD1 or TRBD2 (5 bases each). This CDR3 contains 14 residues. Trimming cost V 5 bases and J 7 bases, with 16 bases left between them. Germline loops: CDR1 SEHNR, CDR2 FQNEAQ (reference sequence). This CDR3 is CASSPGRSRHTQYF. The CDR3 coding sequence is TGTGCCAGCAGCCCGGGGCGATCGAGGCATACGCAGTATTTT. The whole variable domain, filled in from reference TRBV7-9 and TRBJ2-3, reads DTGVSQNPRHKITKRGQNVTFRCDPISEHNRLYWYRQTLGQGPEFLTYFQNEAQLEKSRLLSDRFSAERPKGSFSTLEIQRTEQGDSAMYLCASSPGRSRHTQYFGPGTRLTVL.

The V and J genes are TRBV4-1 and TRBJ1-1; D may be TRBD1 (5 bases). The germline V and J ends were trimmed by 0 bases and 6 bases, with 11 bases remaining between them. Germline V gene lookup returns CDR1 MGHRA and CDR2 YSYEKL. The CDR3 spans 14 residues. The CDR3 is CASSQERGAAEAFF. CDR3 nucleotide sequence: TGCGCCAGCAGCCAAGAGCGAGGGGCCGCTGAAGCTTTCTTT.

In this sample, this clonotype turned up many times. The CDR3 bases are TGTGCCAGCACTCCTGCGGCCCCACGTACGCAGTATTTT. It codes for CASTPAAPRTQYF. This rearrangement joins TRBV11-2 to TRBJ2-3; unclear D gene. With 7 bases removed from V and 8 bases from J, the gap between germline ends came to 16 bases. This CDR3 contains 13 residues. From germline, CDR1 is SGHAT and CDR2 FQNNGV.

The chain recombines TRBV2 with TRBJ2-5, with D possibly called TRBD1 or TRBD2 (6 bases each). This CDR3 has 12 residues. The germline gives CDR1 SNHLY, CDR2 FYNNEI. V lost 4 bases to trimming and J lost 7 bases, with 10 bases between them. DNA of the CDR3: TGTGCCAGCAGTGGACTAGGGGGGACCCAGTACTTC. Translated, it gives CASSGLGGTQYF.

This clonotype was counted a few times. V usage is TRBV7-9 and J usage is TRBJ1-1, with 9 bases that match TRBD1. The V segment lost 6 bases and the J segment 6 bases; nucleotides outside the gene matches: 11. The germline V gene encodes CDR1 SEHNR and CDR2 FQNEAQ (reference sequence). The length of the CDR3 is 15 residues. CDR3 region: CASRSTGTGLAEAFF. The CDR3 DNA reads as TGTGCCAGCAGATCAACCGGGACAGGGTTAGCTGAAGCTTTCTTT.

The chain carries TRBV7-6 and TRBJ2-3, with 7 nucleotides matching TRBD2. V was clipped by 5 bases and J by 10 bases; unmatched bases: 6. The CDR3 loop spans 12 amino acids. CDR1 is SGHVS and CDR2 is FNYEAQ in the germline V gene. The CDR3 nucleotides read TGTGCCAGCAGCAATGCAGGGAGGGCGCAGTATTTT. Amino acid sequence: CASSNAGRAQYF. The variable domain in full, completed from reference TRBV7-6 and TRBJ2-3, reads GAGVSQSPRYKVTKRGQDVALRCDPISGHVSLYWYRQALGQGPEFLTYFNYEAQQDKSGLPNDRFSAERPEGSISTLTIQRTEQRDSAMYRCASSNAGRAQYFGPGTRLTVL.